This T cell receptor beta chain stems from a study of CD8+ T cells in alopecia areata. Study conclusions and caveats: For lesional scalp, especially alopecia totalis/universalis, clonality was higher than in normal scalp.

TCR sequencing used cDNA made by reverse transcription of extracted RNA. The protocol was immunoSEQ multiplex PCR, while the TCRdb copy is restricted to in-frame clones and leaves out a portion. The table has about 200,000 clones, roughly three fifths seen once; the top ten hold nearly 5%. V dropped 6 bases and J dropped 5 bases, with 13 bases sitting between them. The length of the CDR3 is 13 residues. The V gene's germline CDR1 is SNHLY and CDR2 FYNNEI. This clone was seen only a few times. Antigen unknown. The chain carries TRBV2 and TRBJ1-1, with D tentatively TRBD1 (6 bases). The sequence was collected from a human donor in good health. Sequenced material: CD8+ T cells sorted from blood. The CDR3 nucleotides read TGTGCCAGCAGACAGGGACGAGGGACTGAAGCTTTCTTT. This encodes CASRQGRGTEAFF.